The clone carrying this T cell receptor beta chain was picked up many times. Its antigen is not known. This sample is part of a study of identical twins. Study-wide results and limits: Cord blood's abundant beta clonotypes had fewer insertions, unlike memory repertoires.

TCRdb analysed the 5' RACE reads with MiXCR anew, one entry per CDR3 protein. Of 640,000 or so distinct CDR3 sequences detected, roughly 6% appear once; the ten largest clones hold 1.5% to 2%. The clonotype was recovered from a man aged 18 to 30 in good health. The sequenced material came from naive T cells sorted from blood.

CDR3 coding DNA: TGTGCCAGCACCGGCTCTGCGGGCGGGGAGCTGTTTTTT. Protein: CASTGSAGGELFF. The chain has TRBV2 and TRBJ2-2, with TRBD2 as a possible D gene (5 bases). Germline V lookup: CDR1 SNHLY, CDR2 FYNNEI. Trimming took off 7 bases at V and 7 bases at J, with 13 bases between the two ends. The CDR3 has 13 amino acids. The full variable domain, rest sourced from reference TRBV2 and TRBJ2-2, is EPEVTQTPSHQVTQMGQEVILRCVPISNHLYFYWYRQILGQKVEFLVSFYNNEISEKSEIFDDQFSVERPDGSNFTLKIRSTKLEDSAMYFCASTGSAGGELFFGEGSRLTVL.